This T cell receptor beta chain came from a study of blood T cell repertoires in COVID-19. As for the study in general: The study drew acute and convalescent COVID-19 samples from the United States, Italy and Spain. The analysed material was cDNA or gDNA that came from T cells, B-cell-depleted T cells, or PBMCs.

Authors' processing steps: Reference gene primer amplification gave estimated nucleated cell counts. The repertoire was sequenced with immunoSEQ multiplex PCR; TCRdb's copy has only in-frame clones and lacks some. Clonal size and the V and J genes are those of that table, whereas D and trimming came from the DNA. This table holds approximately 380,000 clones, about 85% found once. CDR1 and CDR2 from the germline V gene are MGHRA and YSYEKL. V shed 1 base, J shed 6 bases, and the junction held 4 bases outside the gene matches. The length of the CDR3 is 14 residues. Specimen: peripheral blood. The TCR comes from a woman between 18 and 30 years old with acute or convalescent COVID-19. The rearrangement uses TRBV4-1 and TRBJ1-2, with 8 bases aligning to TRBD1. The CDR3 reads CASSQVSDRDGYTF. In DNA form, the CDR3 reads TGCGCCAGCAGCCAAGTCTCGGACAGGGATGGCTACACCTTC.